This entry lists 13 T cell receptor beta chains sequenced from one sample in a study of lymphopenia after photon versus proton radiotherapy. Libraries were prepared by immunoSEQ multiplex PCR; TCRdb keeps only in-frame clonotypes and omits some of them. The data contain 150,000 to 200,000 clones, around nine tenths of them seen just once; the ten biggest clones take up approximately 4.6%. Material: peripheral blood, obtained from a patient treated with photon-based radiotherapy. Receptors were obtained from a man aged 50-59 years with gastric cancer.

This clone was observed a handful of times. The chain joins TRBV29-1 to TRBJ1-1; D is uncertain. CDR1 is SQVTM and CDR2 is ANQGSEA in the germline V gene. There are 11 residues in the CDR3. V dropped 7 bases and J dropped 3 bases, with 9 bases sitting between them. For the CDR3, the DNA is TGCAGCGCTCGAATGGACACTGAAGCTTTCTTT. Its protein is CSARMDTEAFF. The whole variable domain, remainder taken from reference TRBV29-1 and TRBJ1-1, is SAVISQKPSRDICQRGTSLTIQCQVDSQVTMMFWYRQQPGQSLTLIATANQGSEATYESGFVIDKFPISRPNLTFSTLTVSNMSPEDSSIYLCSARMDTEAFFGQGTRLTVV.

This clone was detected a few times. This sequence joins TRBV19 and TRBJ2-7, with 8 bases identical to TRBD1. After removal of 11 bases from V and 3 bases from J, the junction contained 9 bases not matched to a gene. The germline V gene encodes CDR1 LNHDA and CDR2 SQIVND (reference sequence). The CDR3 is 13 residues long. CDR3 DNA: TGTGCCCGACTGTGGGACAGGTACTACGAGCAGTACTTC. Its translation: CARLWDRYYEQYF.

V gene TRBV19 combines with J gene TRBJ1-5, with D possibly TRBD1 on 5 matching bases. Trimming cost V 5 bases and J 1 base, with 15 bases left between them. The CDR3 loop spans 16 amino acids. In germline, CDR1 is LNHDA, CDR2 SQIVND (reference sequence). As DNA, the CDR3 is TGTGCCAGTAGTGTCCTAGGGACCTTCAGCAATCAGCCCCAGCATTTT. Its translation is CASSVLGTFSNQPQHF.

The chain is built from TRBV19 and TRBJ2-7, with D perhaps being TRBD1 or TRBD2 (6 bases each). V gave up 6 bases and J gave up 6 bases, with 18 bases separating them. The CDR3 covers 14 residues. Germline lookup yields CDR1 LNHDA and CDR2 SQIVND (reference sequence). CDR3 residues: CASSTLGGYFEQYF. The CDR3 DNA reads as TGTGCCAGTAGCACCTTGGGGGGCTACTTCGAGCAGTACTTC. The whole variable domain, filled in from reference TRBV19 and TRBJ2-7, reads DGGITQSPKYLFRKEGQNVTLSCEQNLNHDAMYWYRQDPGQGLRLIYYSQIVNDFQKGDIAEGYSVSREKKESFPLTVTSAQKNPTAFYLCASSTLGGYFEQYFGPGTRLTVT.

This chain links TRBV19 with TRBJ1-5, with D possibly matching TRBD1 (6 bases). In germline, CDR1 is LNHDA, CDR2 SQIVND (reference sequence). V lost 7 bases to trimming and J lost 6 bases, with 19 bases between them. The CDR3 runs to 15 residues. This CDR3 is CASTRTEGGPQPQHF. CDR3 nucleotides: TGTGCCAGTACTAGGACAGAAGGAGGCCCTCAGCCCCAGCATTTT.

The chain combines TRBV30 with TRBJ2-3, with 11 bases lining up with TRBD2. Germline CDR1 and CDR2: GTSNPN and SVGIG (reference sequence). The V segment lost 0 bases and the J segment 4 bases; nucleotides outside the gene matches: 3. This CDR3 contains 15 residues. CDR3 sequence reads: CAWSVPSGRPDTQYF. The CDR3 nucleotides read TGTGCCTGGAGTGTACCTAGCGGGAGGCCAGATACGCAGTATTTT.

The chain recombines TRBV21-1 with TRBJ2-7; the tabulated D call, TRBD1, remains unverified against the DNA. TRBV21-1 is designated a pseudogene. There are 15 residues in the CDR3. The DNA of the CDR3 is TGTGCCAGCAGCAGCAAACAGGGGGCGGGCTACGAGCAGTACTTC. This encodes CASSSKQGAGYEQYF.

This chain uses TRBV5-1 with TRBJ2-1; 7 nucleotides match TRBD2. This CDR3 is built from 13 residues. With V trimmed by 2 bases and J by 6 bases, 2 bases remained unmatched. Germline V gene sequence: CDR1 SGHRS, CDR2 YFSETQ. For the CDR3, the DNA is TGCGCCAGCAGCTTCTCTAGCGGCAATGAGCAGTTCTTC. Its protein product is CASSFSSGNEQFF.

The chain links TRBV6-5 to TRBJ2-7; 12 bases map to TRBD1. The junction had 3 bases not matched to a gene; V was cut back by 5 bases and J by 7 bases. CDR3 length equals 13 residues. Per germline, CDR1 MNHEY and CDR2 SVGAGI. The CDR3 sequence is CASSRDRGREQYF. CDR3 coding DNA: TGTGCCAGCAGTCGGGACAGGGGGCGTGAGCAGTACTTC.

This clone was observed a handful of times. This rearrangement joins TRBV19 to TRBJ2-3, with TRBD2 as a possible D gene (6 bases). V dropped 8 bases and J dropped 0 bases, with 18 bases sitting between them. Germline loops: CDR1 LNHDA, CDR2 SQIVND (reference sequence). The CDR3 contains 16 residues. CDR3: CASGGGLGTSTDTQYF. In nucleotides, the CDR3 is TGTGCCAGTGGCGGAGGGCTAGGGACTAGCACAGATACGCAGTATTTT.

The chain uses TRBV7-2 and TRBJ1-4, with D possibly being TRBD1 (6 bases). The CDR3 consists of 14 residues. The ends were cut back, 2 bases at V and 8 bases at J, with 12 bases in the middle. The germline gives CDR1 SGHTA, CDR2 FQGNSA. CDR3 nucleotides: TGTGCCAGCAGCTTATCAGGGGTGGAGGAAAAACTGTTTTTT. It yields the protein CASSLSGVEEKLFF.

V and J are TRBV11-2 and TRBJ1-1; 8 bases are a match to TRBD1. This CDR3 has 14 amino acids. V lost 2 bases and J lost 4; bases outside the gene matches: 3. Germline lookup yields CDR1 SGHAT and CDR2 FQNNGV. DNA of the CDR3: TGTGCCAGCAGCTTAAGGCAGGGGGCCACTGAAGCTTTCTTT. Translating gives CASSLRQGATEAFF.

This clone was detected once. The chain carries TRBV10-3 and TRBJ1-5; no clear D gene. CDR3 length equals 13 residues. Trimming took off 2 bases at V and 4 bases at J, with 6 bases between the two ends. Germline V gives CDR1 ENHRY, CDR2 SYGVKD. CDR3 region: CAISETANQPQHF. The CDR3 DNA sequence: TGTGCCATCAGTGAGACAGCTAATCAGCCCCAGCATTTT.